The sequence of this TCR beta chain was determined in a study of molecular identifiers for immune sequencing clone quantification. Study observations and caveats: The share of molecules held by clones above 20 RNA copies was over 97% in effector cells and under 1% in naive cells.

TCRdb ran MiXCR on the PCR reads and lists one entry per CDR3 protein. The sample has about 65,000 distinct CDR3 sequences, about a fifth seen once. This clonotype has only a few counts. Its antigen is unidentified. Trimming took off 2 bases at V and 0 bases at J, with 20 bases between the two ends. The CDR3 is 18 residues long. In germline, CDR1 is SEHNR, CDR2 FQNEAQ (reference sequence). The material sequenced was naive CD8+ T cells from blood, with Jurkat cell RNA spiked in. The subset denotes: FACS-sorted CD8+CD4-CCR7+CD45RA+ naive T cells. The J gene is TRBJ2-7, the V gene TRBV7-9; either TRBD1 or TRBD2 may fit D (5 bases each). The receptor comes from a human donor in good health. Some libraries in this study had Jurkat cell RNA spiked in. CDR3 coding DNA: TGTGCCAGCAGCTTACCCCGAGGGACGGCCCCCAGCTCCTACGAGCAGTACTTC. Amino acids: CASSLPRGTAPSSYEQYF.